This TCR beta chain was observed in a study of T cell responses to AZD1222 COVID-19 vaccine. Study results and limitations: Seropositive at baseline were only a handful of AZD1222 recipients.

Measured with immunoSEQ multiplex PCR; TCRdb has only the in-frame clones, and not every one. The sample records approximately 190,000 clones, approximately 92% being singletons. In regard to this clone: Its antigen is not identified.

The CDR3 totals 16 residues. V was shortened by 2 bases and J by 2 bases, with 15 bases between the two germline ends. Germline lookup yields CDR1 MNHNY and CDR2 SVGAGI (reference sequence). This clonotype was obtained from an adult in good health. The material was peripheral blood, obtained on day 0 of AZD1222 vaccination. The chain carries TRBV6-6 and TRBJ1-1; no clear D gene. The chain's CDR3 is CASSYPSAGLNTEAFF. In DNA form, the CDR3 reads TGTGCCAGCAGTTACCCGTCGGCCGGCCTAAACACTGAAGCTTTCTTT.